This T cell receptor beta chain was sequenced for a study of cytomegalovirus exposure and HLA in healthy donors. This CDR3 has 17 amino acids. V lost 0 bases, J lost 0 bases, and 8 bases stayed unmatched. Germline V gene lookup returns CDR1 SGHDT and CDR2 YYEEEE. Amplification used 60 Vbeta primers and 13 Jbeta primers. Per the original data handling: About 12 million of the 80 million or so unique TCR beta chains counted in a later analysis were shared. The assay was immunoSEQ multiplex PCR, and TCRdb's table has in-frame clones only and misses some. For V, J and clone size, that table is used; D and trimming come from the DNA. Its table lists 130,000 or so clones.

Sequencing was performed on PBMCs. The J gene is TRBJ1-2, the V gene TRBV5-6; 7 nucleotides agree with TRBD1. The TCR was taken from a man between 18 and 35 years old in good health and CMV-seronegative. The CDR3 loop reads CASSLAQGVTANYGYTF. The DNA for the CDR3 is TGTGCCAGCAGCTTGGCCCAGGGGGTGACAGCTAACTATGGCTACACCTTC.